These 21 T cell receptor beta chains were sequenced from one sample in a study of cytomegalovirus exposure and HLA in healthy donors (dated by TCRdb to 2017 to 2019). The library was prepared using the immunoSEQ multiplex PCR assay. For the multiplex PCR, a mixture combining 60 forward primers for TCR Vbeta segments and 13 reverse primers for TCR Jbeta segments was used. TCRdb provides this immuneACCESS table in a form limited to in-frame rearrangements. Some clones are lacking; in checked studies, under half of them reflect an unresolved V gene, and why the rest are absent is not known. The sample's records list over 100,000 clones. More than 1.5% of the sample is held by the ten biggest clonotypes. Material: PBMCs. The receptors derive from a man younger than 35 in good health and CMV-seronegative.

The chain recombines TRBV9 with TRBJ1-6; D is ambiguous. V was clipped by 3 bases and J by 7 bases, with 17 bases between them. There are 16 residues in the CDR3. Germline-derived CDR1 and CDR2 are SGDLS and YYNGEE. CDR3 loop: CASSGEAGYPNSPLHF. CDR3 nucleotides: TGTGCCAGCAGCGGGGAGGCAGGCTACCCAAATTCACCCCTCCACTTT. Together with reference TRBV9 and TRBJ1-6, the CDR3 gives the full variable domain: DSGVTQTPKHLITATGQRVTLRCSPRSGDLSVYWYQQSLDQGLQFLIQYYNGEERAKGNILERFSAQQFPDLHSELNLSSLELGDSALYFCASSGEAGYPNSPLHFGNGTRLTVT.

The chain links TRBV27 to TRBJ2-2; no firm D call. The germline gives CDR1 MNHEY, CDR2 SMNVEV (reference sequence). Trimming removed 5 bases at V and 6 bases at J, with 7 bases between. The CDR3 sequence is 12 residues long. CDR3 loop: CASSRRSGELFF. CDR3 nucleotides: TGTGCCAGCAGTAGGCGGTCCGGGGAGCTGTTTTTT.

This chain joins TRBV28 and TRBJ1-1; no clear D gene. This CDR3 contains 17 residues. V was shortened by 3 bases and J by 0 bases, with 17 bases between the two germline ends. Germline CDR1 and CDR2: MDHEN and SYDVKM. The CDR3 spells CASSLNFSDTMNTEAFF. CDR3 in DNA: TGTGCCAGCAGTTTGAATTTCTCTGACACCATGAACACTGAAGCTTTCTTT.

The chain recombines TRBV28 with TRBJ1-5, with 8 bases fitting TRBD1. The CDR3 runs 15 residues. The junction had 11 bases not matched to a gene; V was cut back by 4 bases and J by 9 bases. In germline, CDR1 is MDHEN, CDR2 SYDVKM. In DNA form, the CDR3 reads TGTGCCAGCAGTTCCCCGACCGGGACAGGCGCGCCCCAGCATTTT. Its translation: CASSSPTGTGAPQHF.

The chain couples TRBV9 to TRBJ2-3; unclear D gene. The CDR3 is made up of 15 amino acids. CDR1 SGDLS and CDR2 YYNGEE come from the germline V gene. The V gene lost 8 bases and the J gene lost 6 bases, with 22 bases spanning the gap. CDR3 amino acids: CARLLWSYSGDTQYF. CDR3 DNA sequence: TGTGCCAGGCTTTTGTGGAGCTACTCCGGTGATACGCAGTATTTT. The variable domain in full, with the rest retrieved from reference TRBV9 and TRBJ2-3, is DSGVTQTPKHLITATGQRVTLRCSPRSGDLSVYWYQQSLDQGLQFLIQYYNGEERAKGNILERFSAQQFPDLHSELNLSSLELGDSALYFCARLLWSYSGDTQYFGPGTRLTVL.

Comments on this clone: It is likely a read error, because the conserved phenylalanine at the end of the CDR3 is missing. The chain joins TRBV27 to TRBJ1-1, with no clear D. V dropped 7 bases and J dropped 2 bases, with 29 bases sitting between them. Germline loops: CDR1 MNHEY, CDR2 SMNVEV (reference sequence). This CDR3 comprises 19 residues. The DNA of the CDR3 is TGTGCCAGCATCAGAGCGGCAGGCGGCCCCCCGGTGCTTAACACTGAAGCTTTCTCT. This codes for CASIRAAGGPPVLNTEAFS.

The chain recombines TRBV5-4 with TRBJ2-1, with no clear D. Germline V CDR1 and CDR2: SGHNT, YYREEE (reference sequence). V lost 0 bases to trimming and J lost 0 bases, with 10 bases between them. CDR3 length: 16 amino acids. The CDR3 protein is CASSLGELPSYNEQFF. The CDR3, as DNA: TGTGCCAGCAGCTTGGGTGAGCTCCCCTCCTACAATGAGCAGTTCTTC.

This chain connects TRBV19 to TRBJ2-7; 8 bases are a match to TRBD1. This CDR3 comprises 14 residues. Germline CDR1 is LNHDA and CDR2 is SQIVND (reference sequence). J was trimmed by 2 bases and V by 4 bases; bases with no gene match: 4. CDR3 residues: CASSTGQGTYEQYF. DNA for the CDR3: TGTGCCAGTAGTACCGGACAGGGAACCTACGAGCAGTACTTC.

The V and J genes are TRBV15 and TRBJ2-5; the match to TRBD1 covers 11 bases. The length of the CDR3 is 14 residues. CDR1 is LNHNV, CDR2 YYDKDF, per germline (reference sequence). V was pared by 5 bases and J by 7 bases, with 6 bases of the junction left unmatched. The CDR3 sequence is CATSSGQGEGTQYF. CDR3 sequence (DNA): TGTGCCACCAGCTCGGGACAGGGGGAAGGGACCCAGTACTTC.

The chain has TRBV6-6 and TRBJ2-2; D might be TRBD2 (6 bases). The germline CDR1 and CDR2 sequences are MNHNY and SVGAGI (reference sequence). V dropped 10 bases and J dropped 6 bases, with 15 bases sitting between them. This CDR3 is built from 13 residues. The CDR3 nucleotides are TGTGCCACCAAAGTGGGGGGTCCCGGGGAGCTGTTTTTT. Protein: CATKVGGPGELFF.

The CDR3 nucleotides read TGCAGCGTTGGGGAGCAAAGACAGGGGTGGTACAATGAGCAGTTCTTC. Translating gives CSVGEQRQGWYNEQFF. The genes are TRBV29-1 and TRBJ2-1, with 8 bases aligning to TRBD1. The junction had 12 bases not matched to a gene; V was cut back by 4 bases and J by 4 bases. Germline loops: CDR1 SQVTM, CDR2 ANQGSEA. CDR3 length: 16 residues.

This chain connects TRBV4-3 to TRBJ1-1; D remains unclear. V was pared by 4 bases and J by 10 bases, with 19 bases between. This CDR3 has 14 residues. Germline lookup yields CDR1 LGHNA and CDR2 YSLEER. The CDR3 sequence is CASSLTDTEVGAFF. CDR3 sequence (DNA): TGCGCCAGCAGCCTCACCGATACCGAGGTCGGAGCTTTCTTT.

The chain has TRBV10-3 and TRBJ2-5, with unresolved D. CDR1 ENHRY and CDR2 SYGVKD come from the germline V gene. Trimming took 8 bases from V and 8 from J, leaving 12 bases between them. The CDR3 length is 11 residues. Here the CDR3 reads CAIGQPPTQYF. The CDR3 DNA reads TGTGCCATCGGGCAACCTCCCACCCAGTACTTC.

The CDR3: CASSMGQNYEQYF. CDR3 nucleotides: TGTGCCAGTAGTATGGGACAGAATTACGAGCAGTACTTC. The chain uses TRBV19 and TRBJ2-7; 7 bases are shared with TRBD1. The germline V gene encodes CDR1 LNHDA and CDR2 SQIVND (reference sequence). The CDR3 loop spans 13 amino acids. Losses at the gene ends were 3 bases for V and 4 bases for J; bases not matched to a gene: 3.

The gene calls are TRBV7-2 and TRBJ2-4; possibly TRBD1 for D (5 bases). The germline V gene encodes CDR1 SGHTA and CDR2 FQGNSA. This CDR3 has 16 residues. Trimming left V 2 bases short and J 2 bases short, with 13 bases between. The CDR3 here is CASSLMSAGTKNIQYF. DNA of the CDR3: TGTGCCAGCAGCTTAATGTCTGCAGGGACCAAAAACATTCAGTACTTC.

This chain uses TRBV28 with TRBJ2-5, with TRBD1 matching 8 bases. The germline CDR1 and CDR2 sequences are MDHEN and SYDVKM. The CDR3 is made up of 16 amino acids. Losses at the gene ends were 1 base for V and 6 bases for J; bases not matched to a gene: 10. Here the CDR3 reads CASSLYGQGGGKTQYF. CDR3 DNA sequence: TGTGCCAGCAGTTTATACGGACAGGGTGGTGGTAAGACCCAGTACTTC. The entire variable domain, with the rest obtained from reference TRBV28 and TRBJ2-5, is as follows: DVKVTQSSRYLVKRTGEKVFLECVQDMDHENMFWYRQDPGLGLRLIYFSYDVKMKEKGDIPEGYSVSREKKERFSLILESASTNQTSMYLCASSLYGQGGGKTQYFGPGTRLLVL.

The chain uses TRBV6-6 and TRBJ1-1; perhaps TRBD1 as D (6 bases). There are 14 residues in the CDR3. The V gene lost 5 bases and the J gene lost 4 bases, with 14 bases spanning the gap. Germline CDR1 is MNHNY and CDR2 is SVGAGI (reference sequence). CDR3 in DNA: TGTGCCAGCAGTAAGACAGGTCCGGGCACTGAAGCTTTCTTT. Amino acids: CASSKTGPGTEAFF.

The chain joins TRBV4-1 to TRBJ1-5, with D maybe TRBD1 (5 bases). This CDR3 comprises 16 residues. Trimming stripped 1 base from V and 6 bases from J, with 16 bases between. CDR1 is MGHRA and CDR2 is YSYEKL in the germline V gene. The CDR3 nucleotides read TGCGCCAGCAGCCAAGGCTCCGGGGGGGTTCGTCAGCCCCAGCATTTT. Translated, it gives CASSQGSGGVRQPQHF.

This chain links TRBV29-1 with TRBJ2-4, with a possible D match to TRBD2 (6 bases). CDR1 and CDR2 (germline): SQVTM, ANQGSEA. This CDR3 contains 18 residues. V gave up 4 bases and J gave up 0 bases, with 22 bases separating them. This CDR3 is CSVVVPGSGVLAKNIQYF. CDR3 sequence (DNA): TGCAGCGTTGTCGTGCCAGGGTCGGGGGTCTTAGCCAAAAACATTCAGTACTTC. The whole variable domain, remainder taken from reference TRBV29-1 and TRBJ2-4, is SAVISQKPSRDICQRGTSLTIQCQVDSQVTMMFWYRQQPGQSLTLIATANQGSEATYESGFVIDKFPISRPNLTFSTLTVSNMSPEDSSIYLCSVVVPGSGVLAKNIQYFGAGTRLSVL.

This chain links TRBV28 with TRBJ1-2; D is perhaps TRBD1 (6 bases). The V and J ends lost 6 bases and 1 base respectively, with 21 bases between them. CDR1 and CDR2 from the germline V gene are MDHEN and SYDVKM. The CDR3 contains 17 residues. CDR3 residues: CASRTSGAPSFNYGYTF. The DNA for the CDR3 is TGTGCCAGCAGGACCTCAGGGGCCCCCTCGTTTAACTATGGCTACACCTTC.

About this clone itself: This sample includes further DNA sequences coding for the same CDR3. The rearrangement joins TRBV28 to TRBJ2-7; the D is unclear. Trimming pared 3 bases from V and 0 bases from J, leaving 6 bases between. Germline V lookup: CDR1 MDHEN, CDR2 SYDVKM. The CDR3 totals 13 residues. This CDR3 reads CASSFGISYEQYF. In DNA, the CDR3 is TGTGCCAGCAGTTTTGGCATCTCCTACGAGCAGTACTTC.